The next 20 T cell receptor beta chains were all read from a single sample in a study of blood T cell repertoires in COVID-19 (TCRdb year 2020). Library preparation employed the immunoSEQ multiplex PCR assay. The table was pulled from immuneACCESS by TCRdb, which kept in-frame rearrangements only. Such tables lose some clones; where checked, under half of the loss comes from unresolved V genes, and the rest has no known cause. The sample table holds some 120,000 clones, of which 81% were seen once. The ten largest make up 3.8% of the sample. The material sequenced was peripheral blood. These receptors were taken from a woman between 50 and 59 years old with acute or convalescent COVID-19.

The chain combines TRBV2 with TRBJ1-2; D gene uncertain. Per the germline V gene, CDR1 is SNHLY and CDR2 is FYNNEI. The CDR3 is 14 residues long. V lost 6 bases, J lost 6 bases, and 17 bases lay in between. The DNA for the CDR3 is TGTGCCAGCAGCGCGGGCTCCCCCGGAGATGGCTACACCTTC. Translated: CASSAGSPGDGYTF. The full variable domain, in which reference TRBV2 and TRBJ1-2 provide the parts outside the CDR3, is EPEVTQTPSHQVTQMGQEVILRCVPISNHLYFYWYRQILGQKVEFLVSFYNNEISEKSEIFDDQFSVERPDGSNFTLKIRSTKLEDSAMYFCASSAGSPGDGYTFGSGTRLTVV.

Here the CDR3 DNA reads TGTGCCAGCAGTTACACCCGGGGTCGGGCCAACGTCCTGACTTTC. This codes for CASSYTRGRANVLTF. This chain connects TRBV6-2 or TRBV6-3 to TRBJ2-6, with a weak D call TRBD2 (5 bases). The CDR3 is made up of 15 amino acids. CDR1 is MNHEY and CDR2 is SVGEGT in the germline V gene. V was trimmed by 2 bases and J by 5 bases, leaving 10 bases between them.

This clone has just a few counts. The rearrangement links TRBV6-5 to TRBJ1-3; D might be TRBD1 (5 bases). The germline V and J ends were trimmed by 0 bases and 0 bases, with 6 bases remaining between them. This CDR3 region has 15 residues. Germline V gives CDR1 MNHEY, CDR2 SVGAGI. This chain's CDR3 is CASSYSGGSGNTIYF. CDR3 coding DNA: TGTGCCAGCAGTTACTCGGGGGGCTCTGGAAACACCATATATTTT.

J is TRBJ2-7 and V is TRBV7-2; 7 bases match TRBD2. This CDR3 comprises 16 residues. J gave up 3 bases and V 5 bases, and 13 bases lay outside the gene matches. The V gene's germline CDR1 is SGHTA and CDR2 FQGNSA. The CDR3 DNA reads TGTGCCAGCAGCCAAGAATACGAAGCGGGATACTACGAGCAGTACTTC. It yields the protein CASSQEYEAGYYEQYF.

The CDR3 loop reads CASSETADQPQHF. The CDR3 DNA is TGTGCCAGCAGTGAAACCGCGGATCAGCCCCAGCATTTT. V is TRBV6-1 and J is TRBJ1-5; D unclear. V gave up 2 bases and J gave up 5 bases, with 7 bases separating them. From germline, CDR1 is MNHNS and CDR2 SASEGT. This CDR3 contains 13 residues.

This clone has only a few counts. CDR3: CASSGLAVGELFF. The CDR3 nucleotides are TGTGCCAGCAGCGGGTTGGCGGTCGGGGAGCTGTTTTTT. This rearrangement joins TRBV25-1 to TRBJ2-2; no definite D call. V was cut by 6 bases and J by 7 bases, with 12 bases left in between. CDR3 length: 13 residues. Germline V gene lookup returns CDR1 MGHDK and CDR2 SYGVNS.

The chain combines TRBV29-1 with TRBJ2-7, with TRBD2 matching over 8 bases. Germline CDR1 SQVTM, CDR2 ANQGSEA. The J segment lost 7 bases and the V segment lost 7 bases, leaving 12 bases of the junction unmatched. This CDR3 has 13 amino acids. The CDR3 reads CSARGGAFFEQYF. CDR3 nucleotides: TGCAGCGCCCGGGGGGGGGCGTTTTTTGAGCAGTACTTC.

V usage is TRBV6-5 and J usage is TRBJ2-1; 10 positions match TRBD2. V trimming: 7 bases; J trimming: 6 bases; junction bases outside the gene matches: 9. The germline V gene has CDR1 MNHEY and CDR2 SVGAGI. The CDR3 contains 15 residues. The CDR3 DNA is TGTGCCAGCACTCCAGCGGGGGGGGAATTCAATGAGCAGTTCTTC. Its translation: CASTPAGGEFNEQFF.

For the CDR3, the DNA is TGTGCCTGGAGTGTACATACTGAAGCTTTCTTT. Amino acids: CAWSVHTEAFF. The chain joins TRBV30 to TRBJ1-1, with D unresolved. Germline CDR1 GTSNPN, CDR2 SVGIG (reference sequence). The V end lost 0 bases, the J end lost 5 bases, and 4 bases lay between the germline ends. The CDR3 runs 11 residues.

The chain couples TRBV6-5 to TRBJ2-1; 9 nucleotides match TRBD1. The CDR3 is 15 amino acids. Losses at the gene ends were 5 bases for V and 4 bases for J; bases not matched to a gene: 6. Germline assignment: CDR1 MNHEY and CDR2 SVGAGI. The CDR3 loop reads CASSLGTGPYNEQFF. The DNA for the CDR3 is TGTGCCAGCAGTCTCGGGACAGGGCCTTACAATGAGCAGTTCTTC.

The CDR3 DNA sequence: TGTGCCAGCAGCTTGGCGGCGGGGAACACAGATACGCAGTATTTT. Its translation: CASSLAAGNTDTQYF. The V gene is TRBV5-4, the J gene TRBJ2-3; possibly TRBD2 for D (6 bases). Trimming removed 0 bases from V and 2 bases from J, with 10 bases in between. Germline CDR1 reads SGHNT; CDR2 reads YYREEE (reference sequence). There are 15 residues in the CDR3. The full variable domain, rest sourced from reference TRBV5-4 and TRBJ2-3, is ETGVTQSPTHLIKTRGQQVTLRCSSQSGHNTVSWYQQALGQGPQFIFQYYREEENGRGNFPPRFSGLQFPNYSSELNVNALELDDSALYLCASSLAAGNTDTQYFGPGTRLTVL.

This sequence joins TRBV28 and TRBJ2-7; D might be TRBD2 (6 bases). The CDR3 consists of 14 residues. Deletions cut 2 bases from V and 5 bases from J, with 13 bases between. CDR1 and CDR2 from the germline V gene are MDHEN and SYDVKM. This CDR3 is CASSLGGTRHEQYF. The CDR3 DNA follows: TGTGCCAGCAGTTTAGGGGGGACCCGGCACGAGCAGTACTTC.

V and J are TRBV7-8 and TRBJ2-6; D gene ambiguous. This CDR3 comprises 15 residues. V gave up 2 bases and J gave up 1 base, with 6 bases separating them. Germline assignment: CDR1 SGHVS and CDR2 FQNEAQ. The CDR3 loop reads CASSLSVSGANVLTF. CDR3 nucleotide sequence: TGTGCCAGCAGCTTATCTGTGTCTGGGGCCAACGTCCTGACTTTC.

The J gene is TRBJ1-4, the V gene TRBV5-1; D is perhaps TRBD1 (5 bases). The CDR3 has 14 amino acids. In germline, CDR1 is SGHRS, CDR2 YFSETQ. Trimming removed 4 bases at V and 3 bases at J, with 10 bases between. For the CDR3, the DNA is TGCGCCAGCAGCCAGGGTTCACCTAATGAAAAACTGTTTTTT. This encodes CASSQGSPNEKLFF.

J is TRBJ1-4 and V is TRBV5-1; perhaps TRBD1 as D (6 bases). The CDR3 has 15 residues. Germline V gene lookup returns CDR1 SGHRS and CDR2 YFSETQ. With 4 bases removed from V and 8 bases from J, the gap between germline ends came to 18 bases. The DNA of the CDR3 is TGCGCCAGCAGCCGTCAACAGGGACCAGGGGAAAAACTGTTTTTT. The encoded protein is CASSRQQGPGEKLFF.

The rearrangement links TRBV5-1 to TRBJ1-6; 9 positions agree with TRBD1. The CDR3 runs to 15 residues. V lost 4 bases to trimming and J lost 5 bases; unmatched junction nucleotides: 4. The germline V gene encodes CDR1 SGHRS and CDR2 YFSETQ. The CDR3 spells CASSRTGAHNSPLHF. The DNA of the CDR3 is TGCGCCAGCAGCAGGACAGGGGCCCATAATTCACCCCTCCACTTT. Combining the CDR3 with reference TRBV5-1 and TRBJ1-6 gives the whole variable domain KAGVTQTPRYLIKTRGQQVTLSCSPISGHRSVSWYQQTPGQGLQFLFEYFSETQRNKGNFPGRFSGRQFSNSRSEMNVSTLELGDSALYLCASSRTGAHNSPLHFGNGTRLTVT.

CDR3 sequence (DNA): TGTGCCAGCAGCTTAGCTAGCGGGGGTTACAATGAGCAGTTCTTC. This translates into CASSLASGGYNEQFF. The chain carries TRBV13 and TRBJ2-1; TRBD2 matches at 10 bases. Germline V gene lookup returns CDR1 PRHDT and CDR2 FYEKMQ (reference sequence). The CDR3 extends over 15 amino acids. V gave up 1 base and J gave up 4 bases; unmatched junction bases: 1.

The gene calls are TRBV9 and TRBJ2-3, with a possible D match to TRBD2 (6 bases). V lost 0 bases, J lost 5 bases, and 16 bases lay in between. Per germline, CDR1 SGDLS and CDR2 YYNGEE. The CDR3 extends over 16 amino acids. Written as DNA, the CDR3 is TGTGCCAGCAGCGTAGCTCCGGGGCTGGGGGGAGATACGCAGTATTTT. Translated: CASSVAPGLGGDTQYF.

The genes are TRBV7-9 and TRBJ1-2; 7 bases fit TRBD1. V lost 7 bases, J lost 4 bases, and 6 bases stayed unmatched. The CDR3 sequence is 13 residues long. Germline V gives CDR1 SEHNR, CDR2 FQNEAQ (reference sequence). CDR3 nucleotides: TGTGCCAGCACCCGACAGGGCCCCTATGGCTACACCTTC. Encoded protein: CASTRQGPYGYTF.

The J gene is TRBJ2-6, the V gene TRBV5-1, with D hard to call. Germline CDR1 is SGHRS and CDR2 is YFSETQ. This CDR3 is built from 16 residues. Trimming left V 0 bases short and J 0 bases short, with 7 bases between. DNA for the CDR3: TGCGCCAGCAGCTTGGATCCGGTCTCTGGGGCCAACGTCCTGACTTTC. Its protein is CASSLDPVSGANVLTF.